This TCR beta chain was recorded in a study of T cell responses to AZD1222 COVID-19 vaccine. Comments on this clone: Its antigen remains unidentified.

This CDR3 comprises 15 residues. Trimming took 5 bases from V and 2 from J, leaving 13 bases between them. Germline CDR1 is LNHDA and CDR2 is SQIVND (reference sequence). Findings and limits, study-wide: The sample set comprised mostly white British donors with more females, and clonal diversity was possibly underestimated. Of spike-specific TCRs, nearly half reportedly target regions left unmutated in variants. Spike-specific TCR depth and breadth grew after two AZD1222 doses.

The table came from immunoSEQ multiplex PCR; TCRdb's copy has only in-frame clones and leaves some out. Of about 130,000 clones in the sample, over 85% were seen once. The chain is built from TRBV19 and TRBJ1-5; D might be TRBD1 (5 bases). The sample in question was peripheral blood, obtained on day 0 of AZD1222 vaccination. The TCR sequence derives from an adult in good health. The CDR3 bases are TGTGCCAGTAGTTCCGGCGGGGCTGGCAATCAGCCCCAGCATTTT. Residues: CASSSGGAGNQPQHF.